This record looks at one T cell receptor (beta chain) sequence and its context. These data come from a study of radiation and T cells in renal cell carcinoma. Some clones are missing from TCRdb's copy, which holds only in-frame ones; the method was immunoSEQ multiplex PCR. Of some 150,000 clones detected, 65% to 90% appear once; the ten largest clones hold around a sixth. Time point described: blood 4 weeks post-SBRT, at nephrectomy. Treatment given: 15 Gy SBRT to primary tumor, nephrectomy 4 weeks later. Germline CDR1 MNHEY, CDR2 SMNVEV (reference sequence). CDR3 length: 14 amino acids. Between the trimmed V and J ends, which lost 6 bases and 7 bases, there was a span of 17 bases.

Sequenced material: blood, taken from a patient whose treatment included radiotherapy and nephrectomy. The receptor comes from a woman aged 45-65 years with renal cell carcinoma. The chain carries TRBV27 and TRBJ2-3, with D possibly being TRBD2 (6 bases). CDR3 sequence: CASSPTAGGYTQYF. Written as DNA, the CDR3 is TGTGCCAGCAGCCCCACTGCCGGGGGATATACGCAGTATTTT.